One T cell receptor (beta chain) is described in this entry. No cognate antigen has been identified for it. The library was built by means of the immunoSEQ multiplex PCR assay. For the multiplex PCR, a mixture combining 60 forward primers for TCR Vbeta segments and 13 reverse primers for TCR Jbeta segments was used. The CDR3 region of rearranged TCR beta genes was amplified from genomic DNA with a multiplex PCR assay. The amplified TCR beta libraries were sequenced on the Illumina HiSeq System as 87-base-pair reads. The study's processing was this. A later analysis counted approximately 84 million unique TCR beta chains across the 666 repertoires, and 9 million to 14 million of these chains were shared by at least two donors. A nearest-neighbor algorithm error-corrected the raw reads and collapsed the reads into unique sequences, merging closely related sequences to remove PCR and sequencing errors. To assign V, D and J gene segments, CDR3 sequences were aligned to IMGT reference sequences. For a sequence to be retained, a match of at least six nucleotides was required to both a V gene segment and a J gene segment. Rearrangements were called productive when the CDR3 lacked stop codons and stayed in frame with V and J; all others were non-productive. Following IMGT convention, CDR3 was defined as the stretch from the second conserved V-encoded cysteine up to the conserved J-encoded phenylalanine. In an earlier analysis of around 540 of the donors, sequences lacking an unambiguous match to a single V gene segment were excluded. An earlier analysis of fewer than 750 of the donors classified V segments as functional when productive rearrangements were above 56.7% and as segregating when the standard deviation between donors was above 5%. A statistical classification framework was built to diagnose cytomegalovirus status from the catalog of TCR beta chain sequences. V and J gene assignment, in a later analysis, came from comparing TCR nucleotide sequences with IMGT/GENE-DB human TR gene sequences. The TCRdist pipeline was used in a later analysis to assign CDR3 sequences and most-parsimonious VDJ recombination scenarios. In a later analysis, each TCR beta chain was defined by its CDR3 amino acid sequence together with its V-gene family, and reads lacking a unique V-gene family were excluded. To address suspected cross-contamination and a sequencing artifact, a later analysis removed around 600 highly shared, low-generation-probability nucleotide sequences. In a later analysis, a clonal expansion index was calculated for each public chain from normalized within-repertoire ranks of inferred template counts. In a later analysis, generation probabilities were computed with a VDJ recombination model fitted to out-of-frame rearrangements, and the resulting probabilities were checked against IGoR. A later analysis scored TCR-TCR, TCR-HLA and TCR-CMV co-occurrence with hypergeometric tests, applying a repertoire-size bias correction to TCR pairs. To estimate false discovery rates, a later analysis permuted the HLA or CMV assignments 20 times. In a later analysis, co-occurring TCRs were grouped using DBSCAN, with TCRdist sequence similarity added in when clustering inside HLA-allele-positive subsets. For co-occurrence clustering, repertoires with fewer than 30,000 or more than 120,000 public chains were excluded, along with several repertoires with anomalous nucleotide sharing. TCRdb provides this immuneACCESS table in a form limited to in-frame rearrangements. Some clones are lacking; in checked studies, under half of them reflect an unresolved V gene, and why the rest are absent is not known. D and trimming come from the DNA, and the V and J calls and clone size come from that table. The sample's clone listing holds more than 60,000 clones. Of the sample, 15% to 20% falls within the top ten clones.

The CDR3 has 13 amino acids, counting the end cysteine and phenylalanine. The entry retains the CDR3 DNA only, 39 bases that are in frame from base 1. The germline V gene yields SGHTA for CDR1 and FQGNSA for CDR2. V lost 3 bases and J lost 3 bases; the stretch between them is 9 bases long. This record belongs to a study of cytomegalovirus exposure and HLA in healthy donors (dated by TCRdb to about 2017). For the wider study: In an earlier analysis of 587 of the donors, around 300 Gb of sequence data and 90 million to 120 million unique TCR beta sequences from roughly 200 million T cells were reported. About 280 gigabases of sequencing data and roughly 80 million unique TCR sequences made up an early release that covered approximately 650 HLA-typed donors. The genetic ancestry cluster associated with self-reported Caucasian donors included 65% to 90% of the approximately 410 genotyped donors. The study aimed to test whether signatures of past pathogen exposure could be identified by cataloging public T cell receptors. The T cell repertoires of under 700 subjects were profiled by immunosequencing and related to cytomegalovirus serostatus. A separate validation cohort of 100 to 150 different subjects was used in addition to the approximately 640-subject first cohort. High-throughput TCR immunosequencing, statistical association of individual TCRs with disease status, and machine learning were combined to predict cytomegalovirus infection status. In a later analysis, previously published TCR beta repertoires from roughly 710 donors were re-analyzed and high-resolution HLA genotyping was added so that TCR occurrence patterns could be studied. The later analysis used no new phenotypic data to find candidate immune exposures, relying instead on TCR beta sequences and their occurrence across donors. An earlier analysis of nearly 600 of the donors applied high-throughput TCR beta sequencing to assess whether each TCR beta V gene segment acted as functional or pseudogenic. Donor age, sex, ethnicity and CMV serostatus were compiled together with the repertoire data. A later genetic analysis took genome-wide SNP genotypes for 398 of the 666 donors and used that subset as a discovery cohort. All discovery cohort repertoires had been generated on a single sequencing platform. HLA typing covered class I and class II loci at four-digit resolution. Typing coverage varied by locus: roughly 620-630 donors for A, B, C, DRB1 and DQB1; more than 500 for DQA1; nearly 610 for DPA1; roughly 470 for DPB1. Because of strong linkage in the cohort, 4 to 6 DR-DQ haplotypes were treated as single units for association and clustering. Across 398 genotyped donors of the cohort, an average of approximately 240,000 unique TCR beta nucleotide sequences per donor were sequenced, and 15% to 20% of those sequences were non-productive.

The cohort comprised some 700 healthy bone marrow donors. At the time of sampling, every cohort member was nominally healthy, though immune exposures that went unrecorded were likely present. The donor was CMV seronegative and belonged to the group of 352 seronegative cohort members. A peripheral blood sample was collected from each donor, and TCR beta sequencing was performed on peripheral blood mononuclear cells. Genomic DNA extraction from the blood cell samples was performed with the Qiagen DNeasy Blood Extraction Kit. Study-wide findings and limitations: A cluster of highly shared sequence variants was judged likely to represent a technical artifact of the sequencing pipeline. A later analysis found that HLA-associated TCR beta chains were more clonally expanded and had lower generation probabilities than equally common non-associated chains. The authors suggested that the approach could potentially be generalized to other disease states and immunological phenotypes. Because counts were too low, approximately 15 rarely observed V segments, including chromosome 9 orphons, were excluded from the earlier analysis of 587 of the donors. Because HLA typing was missing for some donors at each locus, association tests included only the typed subset. Presence/absence analyses assumed roughly uniform sequencing depth across donors, an assumption that may not hold. Immune exposure information for the cohort was limited to CMV serostatus. The classifier was reported to diagnose cytomegalovirus status with high specificity and sensitivity in both the original cohort and the validation cohort. In vitro tests confirmed that a few of the cytomegalovirus-associated TCR beta chains recognize cytomegalovirus antigens. In an earlier analysis of 587 of the donors, most TCR beta V segments appeared in productive rearrangements about 87% or about 30% of the time, broadly matching IMGT annotations. In a later genetic analysis, fewer N-insertions in productive TCRs were reported among donors in an Asian-associated ancestry cluster than the roughly 700-donor mean. In a later analysis, 16,951 TCR beta sequences were associated with specific HLA alleles at a false discovery rate of 0.05. In this cohort, only TCR beta chains were sequenced, and detectable features were limited by the absence of alpha or paired-chain data. Some IMGT-functional V segments, including TRBV6-2 and TRBV6-3, could not be distinguished by the 87-base-pair reads and were therefore excluded. In a later analysis, most CMV-associated TCR beta chains were found to appear HLA-restricted, with HLA associations seemingly driven largely by CMV exposure. In a later analysis, several top co-occurrence clusters were reported to appear linked to parvovirus B19, influenza, CMV and Epstein-Barr virus. In a later analysis, TCR association rates were found to vary across HLA loci, with the most associated TCRs seen for DRB1 alleles and the fewest for HLA-C alleles. In the study, 150 to 200 TCR beta chains were listed as associated with cytomegalovirus. Correlated functional status among segregating V segments might reflect linkage disequilibrium, but an unknown experimental factor could not be ruled out. Strong co-occurrence of HLA alleles, especially DR and DQ, made assigning TCR associations to individual alleles difficult. Most TCR sequences were observed very rarely across donors, whereas some public TCRs were present in many individuals. A further reported finding was that TCR beta sequences accurately predicted the HLA-A and HLA-B alleles for most subjects in the first cohort. In a later genetic analysis, a missense DCLRE1C variant was associated with V-gene and J-gene trimming of TCR beta chains, and the association was replicated in an independent cohort.

Sequencing used PBMCs. This TCR was sampled from a boy between 10 and 17 years old in good health and CMV-seronegative. The rearranged chain carries TRBV7-2 and TRBJ2-7; D gene: possibly TRBD1, on 5 matching bases. The nucleotide sequence reads as follows: TGTGCCAGCAGCTTGACAGAGAACTACGAGCAGTACTTC. Its translation reads: CASSLTENYEQYF.